This T cell receptor (beta chain) was retrieved from a study of T cell responses to AZD1222 COVID-19 vaccine. The length of the CDR3 is 14 residues. Germline lookup yields CDR1 SGHDN and CDR2 FVKESK. Trimming stripped 1 base from V and 4 bases from J, with 10 bases between. This clone has a handful of counts. The assay was immunoSEQ multiplex PCR, and TCRdb's table has in-frame clones only and misses some. The data hold fewer than 45,000 clones, with 83% observed a single time. The input for sequencing was peripheral blood, taken on day 0 of AZD1222 vaccination. The rearrangement joins TRBV14 to TRBJ1-2, with unresolved D. This TCR was recovered from an adult in good health. The CDR3 DNA reads as TGTGCCAGCAGCCAAGGGTCGAGCCTCTATGGCTACACCTTC. Its translation: CASSQGSSLYGYTF.